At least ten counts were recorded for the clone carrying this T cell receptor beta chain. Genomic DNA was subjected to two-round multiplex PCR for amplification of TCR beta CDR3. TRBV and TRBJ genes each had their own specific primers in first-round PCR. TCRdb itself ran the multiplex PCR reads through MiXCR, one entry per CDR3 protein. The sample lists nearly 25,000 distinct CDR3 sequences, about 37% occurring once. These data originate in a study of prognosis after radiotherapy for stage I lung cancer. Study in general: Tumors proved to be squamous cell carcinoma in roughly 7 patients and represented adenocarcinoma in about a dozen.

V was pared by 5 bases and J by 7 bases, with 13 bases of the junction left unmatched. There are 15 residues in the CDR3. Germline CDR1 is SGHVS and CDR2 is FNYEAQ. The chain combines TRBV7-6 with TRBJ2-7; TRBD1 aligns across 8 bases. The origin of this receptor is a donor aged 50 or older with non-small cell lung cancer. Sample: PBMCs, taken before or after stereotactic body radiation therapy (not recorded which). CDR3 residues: CASSRAGGAVGEQYF. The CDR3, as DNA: TGTGCCAGCAGCCGAGCAGGGGGCGCGGTAGGAGAGCAGTACTTC.